This T cell receptor beta chain was recovered during a study of blood T cell repertoires in COVID-19. About the study: The United States, Italy and Spain supplied acute and convalescent COVID-19 samples. The analysed material was cDNA or gDNA that came from T cells, B-cell-depleted T cells, or PBMCs.

Only in-frame clones appear in the TCRdb table, and some are missing; sequencing was by immunoSEQ multiplex PCR. The top ten clones hold around 4.2% of a sample with 90,000 to 150,000 clones, approximately 87% of them seen once. CDR1 and CDR2 (germline): SGHRS, YFSETQ. J lost 5 bases, V lost 4 bases, and 7 bases had no gene match. The CDR3 runs 14 residues. This rearrangement joins TRBV5-1 to TRBJ2-5, with TRBD1 matching over 8 bases. This TCR came from a man in his fifties or sixties with acute or convalescent COVID-19. The sample consisted of peripheral blood. The chain's CDR3 is CASSPQGARETQYF. Written as DNA, the CDR3 is TGCGCCAGCAGCCCTCAGGGGGCTAGGGAGACCCAGTACTTC.